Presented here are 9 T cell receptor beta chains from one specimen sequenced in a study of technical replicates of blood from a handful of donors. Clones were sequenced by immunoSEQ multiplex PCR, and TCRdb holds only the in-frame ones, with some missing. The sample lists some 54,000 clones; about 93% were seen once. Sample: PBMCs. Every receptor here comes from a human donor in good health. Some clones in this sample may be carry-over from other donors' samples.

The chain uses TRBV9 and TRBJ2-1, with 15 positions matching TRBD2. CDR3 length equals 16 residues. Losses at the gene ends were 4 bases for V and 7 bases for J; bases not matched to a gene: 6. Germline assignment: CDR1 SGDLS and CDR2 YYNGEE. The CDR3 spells CASSTRTSGRVNEQFF. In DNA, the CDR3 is TGTGCCAGCAGCACCCGGACTAGCGGGAGGGTAAATGAGCAGTTCTTC.

The CDR3: CASSPSTGNTGELFF. The DNA of the CDR3 is TGTGCCAGCAGCCCCTCAACGGGGAACACCGGGGAGCTGTTTTTT. The V gene is TRBV11-1, the J gene TRBJ2-2; D call uncertain. V was pared by 5 bases and J by 1 base, with 11 bases between. Germline values: CDR1 SGHAT, CDR2 FQDESV (reference sequence). CDR3 length: 15 residues.

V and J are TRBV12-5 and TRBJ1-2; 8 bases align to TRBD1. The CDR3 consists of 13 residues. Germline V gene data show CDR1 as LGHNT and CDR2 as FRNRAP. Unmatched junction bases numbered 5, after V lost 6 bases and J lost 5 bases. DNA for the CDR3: TGTGCTAGTGGGCTACAGGGGGGGTATGGCTACACCTTC. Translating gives CASGLQGGYGYTF. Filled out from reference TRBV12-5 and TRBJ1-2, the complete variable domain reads DARVTQTPRHKVTEMGQEVTMRCQPILGHNTVFWYRQTMMQGLELLAYFRNRAPLDDSGMPKDRFSAEMPDATLATLKIQPSEPRDSAVYFCASGLQGGYGYTFGSGTRLTVV.

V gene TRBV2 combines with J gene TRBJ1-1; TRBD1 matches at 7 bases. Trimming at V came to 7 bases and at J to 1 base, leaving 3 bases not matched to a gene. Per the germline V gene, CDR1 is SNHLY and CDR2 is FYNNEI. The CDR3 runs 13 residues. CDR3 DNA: TGTGCCAGCATCAGGGGGAAGAACACTGAAGCTTTCTTT. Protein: CASIRGKNTEAFF.

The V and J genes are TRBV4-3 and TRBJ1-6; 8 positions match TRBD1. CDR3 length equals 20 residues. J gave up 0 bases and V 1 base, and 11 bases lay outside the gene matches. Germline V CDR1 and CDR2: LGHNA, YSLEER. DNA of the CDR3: TGCGCCAGCAGCCAAGTATCGGCAGGGGGCCAGAGCTCCTATAATTCACCCCTCCACTTT. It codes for CASSQVSAGGQSSYNSPLHF.

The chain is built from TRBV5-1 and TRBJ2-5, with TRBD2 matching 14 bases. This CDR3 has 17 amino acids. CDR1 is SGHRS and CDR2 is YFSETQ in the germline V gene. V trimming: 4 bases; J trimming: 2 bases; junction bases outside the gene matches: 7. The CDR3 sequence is CASSPGLAGAGQETQYF. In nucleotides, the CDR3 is TGCGCCAGCAGCCCGGGACTAGCGGGGGCCGGACAAGAGACCCAGTACTTC.

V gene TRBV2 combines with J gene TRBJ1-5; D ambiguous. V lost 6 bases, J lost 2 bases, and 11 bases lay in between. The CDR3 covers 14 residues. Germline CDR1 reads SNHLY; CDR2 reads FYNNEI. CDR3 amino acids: CASRLPGGNQPQHF. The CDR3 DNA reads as TGTGCCAGCAGACTACCGGGTGGCAATCAGCCCCAGCATTTT.

As DNA, the CDR3 is TGTGCCAGCAGTGGTACGGGACTTGAGCAGTACTTC. The encoded protein is CASSGTGLEQYF. V gene TRBV9 combines with J gene TRBJ2-7; possible D gene TRBD2, 6 bases. Germline V gene data show CDR1 as SGDLS and CDR2 as YYNGEE. This CDR3 has 12 amino acids. Trimming took off 5 bases at V and 7 bases at J, with 13 bases between the two ends.

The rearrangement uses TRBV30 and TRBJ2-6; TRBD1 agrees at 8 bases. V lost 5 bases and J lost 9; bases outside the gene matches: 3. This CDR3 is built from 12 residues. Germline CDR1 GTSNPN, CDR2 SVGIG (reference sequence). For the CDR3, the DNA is TGTGCCTGGGGACAGGGAGGCAACGTCCTGACTTTC. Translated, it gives CAWGQGGNVLTF.